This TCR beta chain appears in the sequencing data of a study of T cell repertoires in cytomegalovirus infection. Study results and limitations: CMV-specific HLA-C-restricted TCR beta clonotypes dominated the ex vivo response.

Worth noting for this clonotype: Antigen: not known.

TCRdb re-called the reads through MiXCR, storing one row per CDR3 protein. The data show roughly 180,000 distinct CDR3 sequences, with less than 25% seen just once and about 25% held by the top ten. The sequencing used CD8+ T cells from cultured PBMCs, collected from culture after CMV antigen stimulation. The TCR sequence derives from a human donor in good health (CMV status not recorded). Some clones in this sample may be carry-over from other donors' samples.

The DNA of the CDR3 is TGCGCCAGCAGCGCATGGGACACGGGGGCAGATACGCAGTATTTT. Its protein product is CASSAWDTGADTQYF. The chain carries TRBV4-3 and TRBJ2-3; D possibly matches TRBD1 or TRBD2 (6 bases each). The CDR3 runs 15 residues. From germline, CDR1 is LGHNA and CDR2 YSLEER. The ends were cut back, 5 bases at V and 4 bases at J, with 16 bases in the middle.